Listed here are 22 T cell receptor beta chains from one sample, sequenced in a study of beta chain features in type 1 diabetes. Points from the study as a whole: Type 1 diabetes patients had TCRB CDR3s that were shorter (moderately but significantly so) in all four CD4+ subsets.

The antigens for these receptors are not known. The entirety of the isolated RNA underwent reverse transcription, so expressed TCRB transcripts were sequenced. Method: immunoSEQ multiplex PCR; TCRdb's copy keeps in-frame clones and lacks some. The data hold a few hundred thousand clones, with roughly a tenth observed a single time. The sample comprised central memory CD4+ T cells from blood. The source of these receptors is a man aged 25-45 years with type 1 diabetes.

The chain recombines TRBV5-5 with TRBJ2-2, with D unresolved. Trimming removed 4 bases from V and 2 bases from J, with 9 bases in between. The CDR3 has 14 amino acids. Germline V lookup: CDR1 SGHKS, CDR2 YYEKEE (reference sequence). DNA for the CDR3: TGTGCCAGCAGCCACGACGGTAACACCGGGGAGCTGTTTTTT. Protein: CASSHDGNTGELFF.

The chain is built from TRBV7-9 and TRBJ2-7, with 7 bases lining up with TRBD1. The CDR3 contains 15 residues. Trimming took 3 bases from V and 2 from J; bases not matched to a gene: 7. Germline CDR1 is SEHNR and CDR2 is FQNEAQ (reference sequence). The chain's CDR3 is CASSFGQAQTYEQYF. CDR3 bases: TGTGCCAGCAGCTTTGGACAGGCCCAAACCTACGAGCAGTACTTC.

CDR3 in amino acids: CASSPGGAALTEAFF. The CDR3 DNA reads as TGTGCCAGCAGCCCGGGAGGGGCGGCCCTCACTGAAGCTTTCTTT. The J gene is TRBJ1-1, the V gene TRBV7-9, with D perhaps TRBD1 (5 bases). Trimming removed 5 bases at V and 4 bases at J, with 17 bases between. The CDR3 contains 15 residues. Per germline, CDR1 SEHNR and CDR2 FQNEAQ (reference sequence).

This clone came up a few times. This chain uses TRBV11-2 with TRBJ2-1; D might be TRBD1 or TRBD2, each matching 5 bases. This CDR3 region has 14 residues. CDR1 SGHAT and CDR2 FQNNGV come from the germline V gene. Trimming stripped 3 bases from V and 7 bases from J, with 13 bases between. CDR3 nucleotide sequence: TGTGCCAGCAGCTTGTTTTTGGGGGATAATGAGCAGTTCTTC. This translates into CASSLFLGDNEQFF.

This clone was counted between two and nine times. This chain links TRBV14 with TRBJ2-7; TRBD1 agrees at 7 bases. The CDR3 extends over 15 amino acids. The V gene's germline CDR1 is SGHDN and CDR2 FVKESK. Germline trimming cut 1 base from V and 2 bases from J; bases unmatched to any gene: 5. CDR3 coding DNA: TGTGCCAGCAGCCAAGGACAGGGACGAACCTACGAGCAGTACTTC. Its protein product is CASSQGQGRTYEQYF.

The rearrangement uses TRBV28 and TRBJ1-5, with 10 bases identical to TRBD1. This CDR3 has 14 residues. V lost 5 bases, J lost 7 bases, and 5 bases stayed unmatched. Germline CDR1 and CDR2: MDHEN and SYDVKM. The CDR3 DNA reads TGTGCCAGCAGTAGACAGGGGGCGAGGCAGCCCCAGCATTTT. Translation: CASSRQGARQPQHF. Drawing the rest from reference TRBV28 and TRBJ1-5, the complete variable domain is DVKVTQSSRYLVKRTGEKVFLECVQDMDHENMFWYRQDPGLGLRLIYFSYDVKMKEKGDIPEGYSVSREKKERFSLILESASTNQTSMYLCASSRQGARQPQHFGDGTRLSIL.

This clone was seen at least ten times. The gene calls are TRBV6-6 and TRBJ2-5; tentative D call: TRBD1 (5 bases). This CDR3 is 16 amino acids long. Looked up from germline, CDR1 is MNHNY and CDR2 is SVGAGI (reference sequence). V lost 2 bases, J lost 0 bases, and 13 bases lay in between. CDR3 loop: CASSYPQGPDQETQYF. The CDR3 DNA is TGTGCCAGCAGTTACCCTCAGGGTCCCGACCAAGAGACCCAGTACTTC.

The chain carries TRBV7-8 and TRBJ1-5; 7 bases fit TRBD1. The germline V gene encodes CDR1 SGHVS and CDR2 FQNEAQ. CDR3 size: 15 residues. The ends lost 1 base at V and 4 bases at J; junction bases unmatched: 4. CDR3 in amino acids: CASSLVGTVNQPQHF. CDR3 sequence (DNA): TGTGCCAGCAGCTTAGTCGGGACAGTAAATCAGCCCCAGCATTTT.

The rearrangement joins TRBV7-6 to TRBJ2-3, with 10 bases identical to TRBD2. The CDR3 is 14 residues long. The V and J ends lost 6 bases and 3 bases, in that order; junction bases with no gene match: 3. Germline CDR1 is SGHVS and CDR2 is FNYEAQ. CDR3 protein: CASRTSGTTDTQYF. CDR3 in DNA: TGTGCCAGCAGAACTAGCGGGACGACAGATACGCAGTATTTT.

In the case of this clone: With only one base between it and a far larger clone, this is likely a read error. The chain joins TRBV14 to TRBJ2-5; the match to TRBD2 covers 13 bases. With the DNA end fitting TRBJ2-7 better, the J assignment may be wrong. The CDR3 length is 14 residues. Looked up from germline, CDR1 is SGHDN and CDR2 is FVKESK. CDR3 in amino acids: CASSRTSGSYEQYF. The CDR3 bases are TGTGCCAGCAGCCGGACTAGCGGGAGTTACGAGCAGTACTTC.

This chain connects TRBV6-6 to TRBJ1-5; 10 bases are shared with TRBD1. The V segment lost 6 bases and the J segment 8 bases; nucleotides outside the gene matches: 7. This CDR3 has 14 residues. Per germline, CDR1 MNHNY and CDR2 SVGAGI (reference sequence). DNA of the CDR3: TGTGCCAGCAGAGAGACAGGGGGCGCAAAGCCCCAGCATTTT. Protein product: CASRETGGAKPQHF.

This clone was found many times. The gene calls are TRBV7-8 and TRBJ2-6; a possible D gene is TRBD1 (6 bases). The CDR3 runs to 15 residues. The V end lost 5 bases, the J end lost 2 bases, and 10 bases lay between the germline ends. Germline-derived CDR1 and CDR2 are SGHVS and FQNEAQ. In nucleotides, the CDR3 is TGTGCCAGCAGCGTACAGGGCACTGGGGCCAACGTCCTGACTTTC. It encodes CASSVQGTGANVLTF.

The V call is TRBV4-1, the J call TRBJ2-7; D is perhaps TRBD1 (5 bases). CDR3 length: 14 amino acids. V was clipped by 4 bases and J by 2 bases, with 12 bases between them. Germline values: CDR1 MGHRA, CDR2 YSYEKL. CDR3 DNA sequence: TGCGCCAGCAGCCCCAGGCAGGGTCCCTACGAGCAGTACTTC. The encoded protein is CASSPRQGPYEQYF.

In DNA, the CDR3 is TGTGCCAGCAGCTTAGAATCGGGAAACTACGAGCAGTACTTC. It is translated as CASSLESGNYEQYF. The chain combines TRBV7-2 with TRBJ2-7, with D possibly matching TRBD2 (5 bases). Germline-derived CDR1 and CDR2 are SGHTA and FQGNSA. CDR3 length equals 14 residues. Trimming removed 1 base from V and 3 bases from J, with 10 bases in between.

This clone was counted only a few times. The chain employs TRBV2 and TRBJ2-1; 11 nucleotides match TRBD2. Per the germline V gene, CDR1 is SNHLY and CDR2 is FYNNEI. V was pared by 2 bases and J by 8 bases, with 5 bases of the junction left unmatched. The CDR3 is made up of 15 amino acids. The CDR3 is CASSETSGSRDEQFF. CDR3 sequence (DNA): TGTGCCAGCAGTGAAACTAGCGGGAGTCGCGATGAGCAGTTCTTC.

This clone occurred a few times. The rearrangement joins TRBV11-2 to TRBJ2-1; 8 bases align to TRBD2. CDR1 and CDR2 from the germline V gene are SGHAT and FQNNGV. J gave up 6 bases and V 8 bases, and 3 bases lay outside the gene matches. This CDR3 is 12 amino acids long. The CDR3 reads CASAGTSNEQFF. In DNA form, the CDR3 reads TGTGCCAGCGCCGGGACTAGCAATGAGCAGTTCTTC. The whole variable domain, filled in from reference TRBV11-2 and TRBJ2-1, reads EAGVAQSPRYKIIEKRQSVAFWCNPISGHATLYWYQQILGQGPKLLIQFQNNGVVDDSQLPKDRFSAERLKGVDSTLKIQPAKLEDSAVYLCASAGTSNEQFFGPGTRLTVL.

The chain recombines TRBV28 with TRBJ1-3; D unclear. V was cut by 6 bases and J by 8 bases, with 11 bases left in between. This CDR3 comprises 12 residues. From germline, CDR1 is MDHEN and CDR2 SYDVKM. The CDR3 loop reads CASREKRYTIYF. Written as DNA, the CDR3 is TGTGCCAGCAGGGAGAAGAGATACACCATATATTTT.

This clone was seen more than once but under ten times. CDR3 in amino acids: CASSSSGPPGELFF. In nucleotides, the CDR3 is TGTGCCAGCAGCTCTAGCGGCCCTCCCGGGGAGCTGTTTTTT. This chain connects TRBV7-6 to TRBJ2-2; 7 bases are shared with TRBD2. Germline V gives CDR1 SGHVS, CDR2 FNYEAQ. The CDR3 contains 14 residues. The ends lost 4 bases at V and 6 bases at J; junction bases unmatched: 5.

The chain links TRBV28 to TRBJ2-5; possibly TRBD1 or TRBD2 for D (5 bases each). The DNA end is more similar to TRBJ2-7, so the J call may be wrong. This CDR3 spans 13 amino acids. CDR1 MDHEN and CDR2 SYDVKM come from the germline V gene. The DNA of the CDR3 is TGTGCCAGCGCAGGGACGTCTTCGGACGAGCAGTACTTC. Translation: CASAGTSSDEQYF.

V is TRBV2 and J is TRBJ2-3; a weak D match, TRBD2 (5 bases). V dropped 6 bases and J dropped 0 bases, with 16 bases sitting between them. Per the germline V gene, CDR1 is SNHLY and CDR2 is FYNNEI. The CDR3 extends over 16 amino acids. The DNA of the CDR3 is TGTGCCAGCAGCTACCTAGCACGGCTGAGCACAGATACGCAGTATTTT. Its translation is CASSYLARLSTDTQYF. Variable domain in full (rest from reference TRBV2 and TRBJ2-3): EPEVTQTPSHQVTQMGQEVILRCVPISNHLYFYWYRQILGQKVEFLVSFYNNEISEKSEIFDDQFSVERPDGSNFTLKIRSTKLEDSAMYFCASSYLARLSTDTQYFGPGTRLTVL.

Worth noting for this clone: The sample holds other DNA sequences that translate to the same CDR3. The chain carries TRBV19 and TRBJ1-2; 9 nucleotides match TRBD1. Unmatched junction bases numbered 2, after V lost 5 bases and J lost 1 base. Germline V gives CDR1 LNHDA, CDR2 SQIVND (reference sequence). CDR3 length equals 14 residues. The CDR3 is CASSPDRGNYGYTF. CDR3 bases: TGTGCCAGTAGTCCGGACAGGGGTAACTATGGCTACACCTTC.

This clone was counted a few times. The chain couples TRBV28 to TRBJ2-7; TRBD2 matches at 8 bases. The CDR3 totals 15 residues. V lost 6 bases to trimming and J lost 0 bases; unmatched junction nucleotides: 7. The V gene's germline CDR1 is MDHEN and CDR2 SYDVKM. This chain's CDR3 is CASSGLATYSYEQYF. CDR3 in DNA: TGTGCCAGCAGCGGACTAGCAACCTACTCCTACGAGCAGTACTTC. Looking up the rest from reference TRBV28 and TRBJ2-7 gives the full variable domain: DVKVTQSSRYLVKRTGEKVFLECVQDMDHENMFWYRQDPGLGLRLIYFSYDVKMKEKGDIPEGYSVSREKKERFSLILESASTNQTSMYLCASSGLATYSYEQYFGPGTRLTVT.